Presented here are 2 T cell receptor beta chains from one specimen sequenced in a study of T cell repertoires in cytomegalovirus infection. TCRdb processed the reads anew with MiXCR; each CDR3 protein has one entry. This table has 110,000 or so distinct CDR3 sequences, 30% to 35% appearing once. These receptors' targets are unknown. This sample comprised CD8+ T cells from cultured PBMCs, obtained from culture after CMV antigen stimulation. These receptors were collected from a human donor in good health (CMV status not recorded). Some clones in this sample may be carry-over from other donors' samples.

The chain uses TRBV9 and TRBJ2-5, with 7 bases that match TRBD1. This CDR3 has 15 residues. The J segment lost 1 base and the V segment lost 0 bases, leaving 3 bases of the junction unmatched. Germline V CDR1 and CDR2: SGDLS, YYNGEE. This CDR3 is CASSVGGGTQETQYF. CDR3 DNA: TGTGCCAGCAGCGTAGGAGGGGGCACCCAAGAGACCCAGTACTTC.

This clonotype was seen at least ten times. The J gene is TRBJ2-5, the V gene TRBV7-9, with a possible D match to TRBD2 (7 bases). This CDR3 spans 15 amino acids. The ends were cut back, 5 bases at V and 5 bases at J, with 18 bases in the middle. The germline CDR1 and CDR2 sequences are SEHNR and FQNEAQ (reference sequence). CDR3 bases: TGTGCCAGCAGCCCGAAGGGGGGGCCCTTGGAGACCCAGTACTTC. Protein: CASSPKGGPLETQYF. The whole variable domain, filled in from reference TRBV7-9 and TRBJ2-5, reads DTGVSQNPRHKITKRGQNVTFRCDPISEHNRLYWYRQTLGQGPEFLTYFQNEAQLEKSRLLSDRFSAERPKGSFSTLEIQRTEQGDSAMYLCASSPKGGPLETQYFGPGTRLLVL.